This is a list of T cell receptor beta chains from one sample in a study of T cells in localized non-small cell lung cancer. Sequencing was performed with immunoSEQ multiplex PCR; in TCRdb, only in-frame clones are kept and a portion is missing. The sample has about 40,000 clones, approximately 80% seen once. The source material was peripheral blood mononuclear cells, sampled before any cancer treatment. The source is a male donor aged 60 or over with stage II lung adenocarcinoma. The CDR3 runs from the conserved cysteine through the conserved F or W. Each record gives: D gene, J gene, clone size, V gene, CDR3 DNA, CDR3 protein. The D gene is left open where the match is weak. Part of the rows lack a size; the others show once, few, many or a class for expanded clones.

>NA|TRBJ2-5|NA|TRBV21-1
TGTGCCAGCAGCAAAAGGGATGCTCGCGGGAGGGCCTTAGGGCGCGAGACCCAGTACTTC
CASSKRDARGRALGRETQYF
>NA|TRBJ2-2|NA|TRBV27
TGTGCCAGCAGTTTTCTGGTAGCGCCTAACACCGGGGAGCTGTTTTTT
CASSFLVAPNTGELFF
>NA|TRBJ1-2|NA|TRBV28
TGTGCCAGCAGGCAGGTGGGGGTGTACTATGGCTACACCTTC
CASRQVGVYYGYTF
>TRBD2|TRBJ2-3|NA|TRBV9
TGTGCCAGCAGCGGGGCGGGAGCGGGGACAGATACGCAGTATTTT
CASSGAGAGTDTQYF
>NA|TRBJ1-1|NA|TRBV29-1
TGCAGCTTCGTCTCGGGGGGTTTAGCTTTCTTT
CSFVSGGLAFF
>TRBD2|TRBJ2-7|NA|TRBV28
TGTGCCAGCACCCTCGGGGGGTCGGCACGCGAGCAGTACTTC
CASTLGGSAREQYF
>NA|TRBJ2-1|NA|TRBV5-1
TGCGCCAGCAGCTTGGGCTATGAGCAGTTCTTC
CASSLGYEQFF
>NA|TRBJ2-2|few|TRBV4-3
TGCGCCAGCAGCCAAGAACGGACGGTTACCGGGGAGCTGTTTTTT
CASSQERTVTGELFF
>NA|TRBJ1-5|NA|TRBV6-5
TGTGCCAGCAGTTCCACCAACGCCAATCAGCCCCAGCATTTT
CASSSTNANQPQHF
>NA|TRBJ1-1|NA|TRBV5-1
TGCGCCAGCAGCGACCCAGGGGACACTGAAGCTTTCTTT
CASSDPGDTEAFF
>TRBD1|TRBJ1-2|NA|TRBV19
TGTGCCAGTTTGGGACAGGGTAATCTCGGCTACACCTTC
CASLGQGNLGYTF
>NA|TRBJ1-5|NA|TRBV19
TGTGCCAGTACCCGTGTAGGGACCTACGGAGATCAGCCCCAGCATTTT
CASTRVGTYGDQPQHF
>NA|TRBJ1-2|NA|TRBV6-1
TGTGCCAGCAGTGAGGACGGCCAGGGAGGCTACACCTTC
CASSEDGQGGYTF
>TRBD1|TRBJ1-5|NA|TRBV28
TGTGCCAGCAGGGTCAGGGGGAGAAATCAGCCCCAGCATTTT
CASRVRGRNQPQHF
>NA|TRBJ1-1|NA|TRBV27
TGTGCCAGCACCGCCAAGTCGGGAACGGAAGCTTTCTTT
CASTAKSGTEAFF
>TRBD2|TRBJ2-3|NA|TRBV11-3
TGTGCCAGCAGTCTCGGGACTAGCGGGTACAGCACAGATACGCAGTATTTT
CASSLGTSGYSTDTQYF
>NA|TRBJ1-1|once|TRBV29-1
TGCAGCGTTGTATTCACTGAAGCTTTCTTT
CSVVFTEAFF
>TRBD1|TRBJ1-1|NA|TRBV7-9
TGTGCCAGCAGCTCCCTGGGGACAGGGGTGAACACTGAAGCTTTCTTT
CASSSLGTGVNTEAFF
>NA|TRBJ1-4|NA|TRBV7-7
TGTGCTAGCAGCTTGGTGGGGGGCTCTAATGAAAAACTGTTTTTT
CASSLVGGSNEKLFF
>TRBD2|TRBJ2-1|NA|TRBV30
TGTGCCTGGATGTCTAGCGGGAACGTATATGAGCAGTTCTTC
CAWMSSGNVYEQFF
>NA|TRBJ1-1|NA|TRBV6-6
TGTGCCAGCAGTACAGGGCAGAACACTGAAGCTTTCTTT
CASSTGQNTEAFF
>NA|TRBJ1-1|few|TRBV4-2
TGTGCCAGCAGCCAAGATGAAAGCTCGACCACTGAAGCTTTCTTT
CASSQDESSTTEAFF
>NA|TRBJ2-5|NA|TRBV15
TGTGCCACCAGCAGAGGGTCGAGGACATCCCAAGAGACCCAGTACTTC
CATSRGSRTSQETQYF
>NA|TRBJ2-1|NA|TRBV28
TGTGCCAGCAGTTTAGGCAGGTACAATGAGCAGTTCTTC
CASSLGRYNEQFF
>NA|TRBJ1-1|few|TRBV10-3
TGTGCCATCAGTACACAGGGATACACTGAAGCTTTCTTT
CAISTQGYTEAFF
>TRBD1|TRBJ1-1|NA|TRBV29-1
TGCAGCTTCCAGGGACAGGGAATCTCAGAAGCTTTCTTT
CSFQGQGISEAFF
>NA|TRBJ1-2|few|TRBV30
TGTGCCTGGAGTTCTCGTACGAGGCCTCATAACTATGGCTACACCTTC
CAWSSRTRPHNYGYTF
>TRBD1|TRBJ2-7|NA|TRBV7-8
TGTGCCAGCAGCTTAGTGTTCCACCCGGGACAGCTCTCCTACGAGCAGTACTTC
CASSLVFHPGQLSYEQYF
>NA|TRBJ1-3|NA|TRBV18
TGTGCCAGCTCACCGTCGGCTTCAGGAAACACCATATATTTT
CASSPSASGNTIYF
>TRBD1|TRBJ2-5|NA|TRBV6-1
TGTGCCAGCAGTGCTACAGGGGGCCAAGAGACCCAGTACTTC
CASSATGGQETQYF
>TRBD1|TRBJ1-5|NA|TRBV6-6
TGTGCCAGCAGGCCTGGGACAGCAGATCAGCCCCAGCATTTT
CASRPGTADQPQHF
>NA|TRBJ1-2|once|TRBV7-2
TGTGCCAGCAGCTTAGCAGGATTCAGCTATGGCTACACCTTC
CASSLAGFSYGYTF
>TRBD2|TRBJ2-7|few|TRBV7-8
TGTGCCAGCAGCCATCCCGGGAGGGAGCGGGAGAGCGACGAGCAGTACTTC
CASSHPGRERESDEQYF
>NA|TRBJ2-1|few|TRBV19
TGTGCCAGTACCCGAGACCCCCCAGGGGGTGATAGCGGTTACAATGAGCAGTTCTTC
CASTRDPPGGDSGYNEQFF
>NA|TRBJ1-1|NA|TRBV28
TGTGCCAGCAGGTCCCAGGGTACATCTTTCTTT
CASRSQGTSFF